The source of this TCR beta chain is a study of blood T cell repertoires in COVID-19. Looking at the study overall: Samples representing acute and convalescent COVID-19 were sourced from the United States, Italy and Spain. From T cells, B-cell-depleted T cells, or PBMCs came the material, which was cDNA or gDNA.

How the authors handled the data: Estimates of nucleated cell counts were drawn from the amplification of reference gene primers. Data came from immunoSEQ multiplex PCR; TCRdb stores just in-frame clones and leaves some out. V and J calls and clone size are given by that table; D and trimming were obtained from the DNA. This sample has 25,000 to 40,000 clones, with 90% found just once. The CDR3 runs to 14 residues. The germline V gene encodes CDR1 LGHDT and CDR2 YNNKEL (reference sequence). Trimming removed 4 bases from V and 8 bases from J, with 17 bases in between. The sequenced sample consisted of peripheral blood. The source is a man aged 65-85 years with active or convalescent COVID-19. The rearrangement links TRBV3-1 (or the pseudogene TRBV3-2) to TRBJ1-2, with D unclear. The CDR3 protein is CASSPGSLSQGYTF. CDR3 DNA sequence: TGTGCCAGCAGCCCGGGGTCCCTAAGTCAGGGCTACACCTTC.